The present T cell receptor (beta chain) was sequenced within a study of beta chain features in type 1 diabetes. As for the study in general: Examination covered under 120 million sorted cells spanning all samples.

Study-wide results and limits: Cells carrying high TCR expression could end up over-represented when cDNA is sequenced.

Note on this clone: No antigen is known for it.

The V end lost 0 bases, the J end lost 3 bases, and 8 bases lay between the germline ends. The CDR3 covers 15 residues. CDR1 is SGHDN, CDR2 FVKESK, per germline. Over 95% purity was reached by all sorted populations. The entirety of the isolated RNA underwent reverse transcription, so expressed TCRB transcripts were sequenced. Approximately 4 million reads on average were seen across naive, central memory and regulatory T cell samples. Using immunoSEQ multiplex PCR, the repertoire was profiled, and TCRdb retains in-frame clones only, with some absent. In the table there are 600,000 to 650,000 clones, around 15% of which are singletons.

The sequenced material came from naive CD4+ T cells from blood. The TCR sequence derives from a man aged 18 to 30 in good health. The V call is TRBV14, the J call TRBJ2-2; D unclear. The CDR3 region is CASSQEYRYTGELFF. The DNA for the CDR3 is TGTGCCAGCAGCCAAGAATACAGATACACCGGGGAGCTGTTTTTT.